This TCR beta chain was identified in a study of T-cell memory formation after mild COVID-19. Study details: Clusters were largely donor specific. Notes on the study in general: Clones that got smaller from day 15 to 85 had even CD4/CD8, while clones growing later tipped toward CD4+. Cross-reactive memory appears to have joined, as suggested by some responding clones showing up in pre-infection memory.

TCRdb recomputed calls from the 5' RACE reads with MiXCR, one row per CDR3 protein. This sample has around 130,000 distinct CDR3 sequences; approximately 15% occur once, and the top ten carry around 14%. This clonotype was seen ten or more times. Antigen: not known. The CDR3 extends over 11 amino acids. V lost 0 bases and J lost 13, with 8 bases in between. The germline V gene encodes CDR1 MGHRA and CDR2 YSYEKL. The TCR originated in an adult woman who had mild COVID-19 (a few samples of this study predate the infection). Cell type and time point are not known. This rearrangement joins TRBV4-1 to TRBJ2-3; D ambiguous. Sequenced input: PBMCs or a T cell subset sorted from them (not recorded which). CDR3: CASSQDGKEYF. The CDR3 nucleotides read TGCGCCAGCAGCCAAGATGGTAAAGAGTATTTT.